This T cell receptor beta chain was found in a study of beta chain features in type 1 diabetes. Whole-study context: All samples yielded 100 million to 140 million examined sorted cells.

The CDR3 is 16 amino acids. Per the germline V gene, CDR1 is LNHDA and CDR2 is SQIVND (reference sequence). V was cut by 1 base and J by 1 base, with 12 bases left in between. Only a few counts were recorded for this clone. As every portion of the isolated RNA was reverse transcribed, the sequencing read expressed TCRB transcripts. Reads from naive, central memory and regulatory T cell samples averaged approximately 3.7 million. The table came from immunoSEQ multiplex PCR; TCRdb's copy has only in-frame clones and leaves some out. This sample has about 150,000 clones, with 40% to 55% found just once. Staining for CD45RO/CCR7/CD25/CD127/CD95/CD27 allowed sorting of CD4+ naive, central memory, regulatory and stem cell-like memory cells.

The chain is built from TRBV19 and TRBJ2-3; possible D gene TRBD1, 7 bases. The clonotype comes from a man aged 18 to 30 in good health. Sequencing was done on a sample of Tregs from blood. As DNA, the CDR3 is TGTGCCAGTAGTATAGGTCAGGGGGGAGGCACAGATACGCAGTATTTT. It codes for CASSIGQGGGTDTQYF.